The source of this TCR beta chain is a study of OX40 agonist ivuxolimab in advanced cancers. General study results and limits: Normalized expansion of T-cell clones was also low for some nonresponders. It was not determined which antigens were specifically recognized by the peripheral T cells that had undergone clonal expansion.

Baseline was the first blood sampling point, followed by cycle 4 day 1 and cycle 7 day 1. Germline V gene data show CDR1 as SGHTA and CDR2 as FQGNSA. V lost 5 bases and J 4 bases, leaving 11 bases between the germline ends. CDR3 length: 13 residues. As for this clone: No antigen is known for it.

The repertoire was sequenced with immunoSEQ multiplex PCR; TCRdb's copy has only in-frame clones and lacks some. Altogether some 70,000 clones are present, approximately 86% being singletons, with the ten largest covering approximately 2.1%. This sequence originates from an adult with an advanced solid tumor such as melanoma, head and neck, liver or kidney cancer. The sample in question was CD4+ or CD8+ T cells sorted from blood, obtained in a trial of the OX40 agonist ivuxolimab. The chain links TRBV7-2 to TRBJ2-5; possibly TRBD2 for D (7 bases). The CDR3 protein is CASSPGGGETQYF. For the CDR3, the DNA is TGTGCCAGCAGCCCGGGGGGCGGAGAGACCCAGTACTTC. The complete variable domain, with remaining parts taken from reference TRBV7-2 and TRBJ2-5, reads GAGVSQSPSNKVTEKGKDVELRCDPISGHTALYWYRQSLGQGLEFLIYFQGNSAPDKSGLPSDRFSAERTGGSVSTLTIQRTQQEDSAVYLCASSPGGGETQYFGPGTRLLVL.